The 3 T cell receptor beta chains below all came from one sample that was sequenced in a study of early T cells in non-severe SARS-CoV-2 infection. TCRdb itself ran the 5' RACE reads through MiXCR, one entry per CDR3 protein. The sample has 50,000 or so distinct CDR3 sequences; about 13% are singletons. Sequencing was performed on whole blood. These receptors came from an adult who was a healthcare worker with PCR-confirmed SARS-CoV-2 infection or an uninfected control (not recorded which).

This clonotype was counted at least ten times. The genes are TRBV6-1 and TRBJ1-5; D might be TRBD1 (6 bases). V was clipped by 9 bases and J by 7 bases, with 13 bases between them. The CDR3 spans 12 residues. From germline, CDR1 is MNHNS and CDR2 SASEGT. The CDR3 DNA sequence: TGTGCCAGTACAGGGTACGAGCAGCCCCAGCATTTT. Its protein product is CASTGYEQPQHF.

This clonotype was counted at least ten times. The V gene is TRBV5-1, the J gene TRBJ2-1; 9 bases match TRBD2. Germline V gene lookup returns CDR1 SGHRS and CDR2 YFSETQ. The CDR3 is 15 amino acids. The V segment lost 4 bases and the J segment 8 bases; nucleotides outside the gene matches: 10. In nucleotides, the CDR3 is TGCGCCAGCAGCCCGATAGCGGGGGCCTGGGATGAGCAGTTCTTC. Its protein product is CASSPIAGAWDEQFF.

This clonotype was seen ten or more times. This chain links TRBV11-2 with TRBJ1-3; no definite D call. The CDR3 covers 15 residues. CDR1 and CDR2 from the germline V gene are SGHAT and FQNNGV. V was pared by 5 bases and J by 4 bases, with 15 bases between. The CDR3 DNA reads TGTGCCAGCAGCCCGGGGTCGGTGCGAGGAAACACCATATATTTT. Its translation: CASSPGSVRGNTIYF.